The 24 T cell receptor beta chains in this list originate from one sample, sequenced in a study of T-cell reconstitution after alpha-beta-depleted transplantation in children. Preparing the TCRbeta library involved the use of unique molecular identifiers. TCRdb re-derived calls from the PCR reads in MiXCR, one entry per CDR3 protein. Here the sample spans about 470,000 distinct CDR3 sequences, around two fifths being singletons. The starting material was PBMCs, obtained before TCRalphabeta/CD19-depleted stem cell transplant. All receptors come from a girl aged 2 to 10 with aplastic anemia, due to receive a stem cell transplant.

J is TRBJ2-5 and V is TRBV9, with 11 bases fitting TRBD1. With V trimmed by 4 bases and J by 7 bases, 9 bases remained unmatched. The V gene's germline CDR1 is SGDLS and CDR2 YYNGEE. The CDR3 spans 15 residues. CDR3 sequence reads: CASSPGTGGVRTQYF. CDR3 nucleotide sequence: TGTGCCAGCAGCCCCGGGACAGGGGGGGTGAGGACCCAGTACTTC.

This clonotype has only a few counts. The chain recombines TRBV20-1 with TRBJ2-7, with 8 bases lining up with TRBD1. Germline CDR1 reads DFQATT; CDR2 reads SNEGSKA (reference sequence). Losses at the gene ends were 4 bases for V and 1 base for J; bases not matched to a gene: 3. The CDR3 loop spans 13 amino acids. The CDR3 sequence: CSATGGKSYEQYF. As DNA, the CDR3 is TGCAGTGCTACAGGGGGCAAATCCTACGAGCAGTACTTC.

There are many counts of this clonotype. The CDR3 coding sequence is TGCGCCAGCAGCCAAGGCGGGGGTAACACCGGGGAGCTGTTTTTT. Protein product: CASSQGGGNTGELFF. The V and J genes are TRBV4-3 and TRBJ2-2; 7 nucleotides align to TRBD2. Germline CDR1 is LGHNA and CDR2 is YSLEER. The CDR3 loop spans 15 amino acids. The ends lost 1 base at V and 2 bases at J; junction bases unmatched: 1.

Only a few counts were recorded for this clonotype. The rearrangement uses TRBV5-1 and TRBJ2-3; D is perhaps TRBD2 (6 bases). Trimming cost V 3 bases and J 0 bases, with 14 bases left between them. The V gene's germline CDR1 is SGHRS and CDR2 YFSETQ. The CDR3 contains 16 residues. CDR3 in amino acids: CASSSFPAGSTDTQYF. DNA of the CDR3: TGCGCCAGCAGCTCTTTTCCAGCGGGCAGCACAGATACGCAGTATTTT. Combining the CDR3 with reference TRBV5-1 and TRBJ2-3 gives the whole variable domain KAGVTQTPRYLIKTRGQQVTLSCSPISGHRSVSWYQQTPGQGLQFLFEYFSETQRNKGNFPGRFSGRQFSNSRSEMNVSTLELGDSALYLCASSSFPAGSTDTQYFGPGTRLTVL.

This sequence joins TRBV30 and TRBJ2-5; weak D call: TRBD1 (5 bases). This CDR3 comprises 15 residues. CDR1 and CDR2 (germline): GTSNPN, SVGIG (reference sequence). V dropped 3 bases and J dropped 1 base, with 15 bases sitting between them. This chain's CDR3 is CAWSLDTLIQETQYF. As DNA, the CDR3 is TGTGCCTGGAGCTTGGACACCCTAATCCAAGAGACCCAGTACTTC.

The sample holds a few counts of this clonotype. The chain has TRBV9 and TRBJ2-1; unclear D gene. CDR1 SGDLS and CDR2 YYNGEE come from the germline V gene. The CDR3 runs to 17 residues. V was cut by 0 bases and J by 9 bases, with 22 bases left in between. CDR3 nucleotide sequence: TGTGCCAGCAGCGTAGGGTCTACGGTCGCCTCCCGCCCTGAGCAGTTCTTC. Protein product: CASSVGSTVASRPEQFF. Filled out from reference TRBV9 and TRBJ2-1, the complete variable domain reads DSGVTQTPKHLITATGQRVTLRCSPRSGDLSVYWYQQSLDQGLQFLIQYYNGEERAKGNILERFSAQQFPDLHSELNLSSLELGDSALYFCASSVGSTVASRPEQFFGPGTRLTVL.

This clonotype was found many times. The V call is TRBV2, the J call TRBJ2-7, with 7 nucleotides matching TRBD2. The V gene's germline CDR1 is SNHLY and CDR2 FYNNEI. V was clipped by 3 bases and J by 11 bases; unmatched bases: 7. The CDR3 is made up of 12 amino acids. The CDR3 spells CASSEDGRGEYF. CDR3 coding DNA: TGTGCCAGCAGTGAGGACGGTCGGGGGGAGTACTTC.

This clonotype has just a few counts. The chain combines TRBV29-1 with TRBJ1-1; D ambiguous. Trimming pared 4 bases from V and 1 base from J, leaving 7 bases between. This CDR3 spans 12 amino acids. The germline gives CDR1 SQVTM, CDR2 ANQGSEA. CDR3 in DNA: TGCAGCGTTGCGGACCCGAACACTGAAGCTTTCTTT. This translates into CSVADPNTEAFF.

This clonotype is a singleton in its sample. This chain's CDR3 is CASSLSYGGPDTQYF. CDR3 sequence (DNA): TGTGCCAGCAGCTTGTCTTACGGGGGCCCAGATACGCAGTATTTT. V is TRBV5-6 and J is TRBJ2-3, with D perhaps being TRBD1 or TRBD2 (6 bases each). CDR1 and CDR2 (germline): SGHDT, YYEEEE. The CDR3 spans 15 residues. Trimming took off 1 base at V and 4 bases at J, with 13 bases between the two ends.

This chain's CDR3 is CASSEKGEKLFF. The CDR3 DNA reads as TGTGCCAGCAGTGAAAAGGGTGAAAAACTGTTTTTT. The genes are TRBV25-1 and TRBJ1-4, with D uncertain. The CDR3 contains 12 residues. Trimming cost V 2 bases and J 7 bases, with 5 bases left between them. The germline V gene has CDR1 MGHDK and CDR2 SYGVNS.

The gene calls are TRBV27 and TRBJ2-2; D assignment may be TRBD1 or TRBD2 (6 bases each). Germline CDR1 MNHEY, CDR2 SMNVEV (reference sequence). This CDR3 contains 16 residues. V was clipped by 6 bases and J by 0 bases, with 14 bases between them. Here the CDR3 reads CASRKGGLANTGELFF. The CDR3 DNA follows: TGTGCCAGCAGGAAGGGGGGATTGGCGAACACCGGGGAGCTGTTTTTT.

This clonotype was detected ten times or more. The chain links TRBV7-7 to TRBJ2-2, with D maybe TRBD1 (5 bases). The CDR3 is 14 amino acids. Trimming pared 2 bases from V and 1 base from J, leaving 5 bases between. Germline lookup yields CDR1 SSHAT and CDR2 FNYEAQ (reference sequence). For the CDR3, the DNA is TGTGCCAGCAGCTTAAGGGGGAACACCGGGGAGCTGTTTTTT. Translating gives CASSLRGNTGELFF. The variable domain in full, with the rest retrieved from reference TRBV7-7 and TRBJ2-2, is GAGVSQSPRYKVTKRGQDVTLRCDPISSHATLYWYQQALGQGPEFLTYFNYEAQPDKSGLPSDRFSAERPEGSISTLTIQRTEQRDSAMYRCASSLRGNTGELFFGEGSRLTVL.

This clonotype occurred once. The junction differs from germline at one of its ends, possibly a read error. The gene calls are TRBV20-1 and TRBJ2-7; D call uncertain. This CDR3 region has 14 residues. Germline lookup yields CDR1 DFQATT and CDR2 SNEGSKA (reference sequence). In nucleotides, the CDR3 is TGCAGTGCAAGAGACCGAGATCTTTCCTACGAGCAGTACTTC. Protein: CSARDRDLSYEQYF.

Ten or more counts support this clonotype. The genes are TRBV29-1 and TRBJ1-4; D remains unclear. V was shortened by 6 bases and J by 3 bases, with 8 bases between the two germline ends. This CDR3 is 12 amino acids long. From germline, CDR1 is SQVTM and CDR2 ANQGSEA. CDR3 coding DNA: TGCAGCGTGGCCGGGCCTAATGAAAAACTGTTTTTT. Translation: CSVAGPNEKLFF.

Only a few counts were recorded for this clonotype. The J gene is TRBJ2-1, the V gene TRBV7-3; D possibly uses TRBD1 or TRBD2 (5 bases each). Germline CDR1 is SGHTA and CDR2 is FQGTGA. V was cut by 4 bases and J by 6 bases, with 16 bases left in between. This CDR3 is 15 amino acids long. CDR3 residues: CASSSVGSGLNEQFF. The CDR3 DNA follows: TGTGCCAGCAGCTCAGTGGGGTCGGGGCTCAATGAGCAGTTCTTC.

The chain recombines TRBV10-3 with TRBJ2-7; 8 bases match TRBD1. CDR1 and CDR2 from the germline V gene are ENHRY and SYGVKD. The trim removed 3 bases at V and 3 bases at J, leaving 10 bases unmatched. The CDR3 covers 16 residues. The CDR3 region is CAISEWGQAFVYEQYF. The CDR3 nucleotides read TGTGCCATCAGTGAATGGGGACAGGCGTTCGTCTACGAGCAGTACTTC.

The genes are TRBV28 and TRBJ1-1; tentative D call: TRBD1 (5 bases). The germline V gene encodes CDR1 MDHEN and CDR2 SYDVKM. This CDR3 comprises 17 residues. V gave up 5 bases and J gave up 1 base, with 20 bases separating them. CDR3 in DNA: TGTGCCAGCAGTCCTTTAACTAGGGACCTCTCGAACACTGAAGCTTTCTTT. Translating it yields CASSPLTRDLSNTEAFF. The full variable domain, with the rest looked up from reference TRBV28 and TRBJ1-1, is DVKVTQSSRYLVKRTGEKVFLECVQDMDHENMFWYRQDPGLGLRLIYFSYDVKMKEKGDIPEGYSVSREKKERFSLILESASTNQTSMYLCASSPLTRDLSNTEAFFGQGTRLTVV.

This clonotype occurred many times. This chain links TRBV20-1 with TRBJ2-2, with TRBD2 matching 10 bases. Germline assignment: CDR1 DFQATT and CDR2 SNEGSKA (reference sequence). This CDR3 is 13 amino acids long. V lost 6 bases to trimming and J lost 4 bases; unmatched junction nucleotides: 2. The CDR3 region is CSARTSGTGELFF. The CDR3 DNA sequence: TGCAGTGCAAGGACTAGCGGCACCGGGGAGCTGTTTTTT.

The CDR3 is CASSPEPSGGPRNEQFF. DNA for the CDR3: TGTGCCAGCAGCCCCGAACCTAGCGGGGGTCCGAGAAATGAGCAGTTCTTC. This sequence joins TRBV11-2 and TRBJ2-1; TRBD2 agrees at 10 bases. CDR3 size: 17 residues. Germline V gives CDR1 SGHAT, CDR2 FQNNGV. With 5 bases clipped from V and 7 bases from J, the junction kept 14 bases outside the gene matches.

This clonotype was picked up many times. This sequence joins TRBV7-3 and TRBJ2-1; D tentatively reads TRBD1 or TRBD2 (5 bases each). V lost 3 bases to trimming and J lost 7 bases, with 10 bases between them. This CDR3 spans 13 amino acids. From germline, CDR1 is SGHTA and CDR2 FQGTGA. In DNA, the CDR3 is TGTGCCAGCAGCTTTTCCGGGACGAATGAGCAGTTCTTC. Translated, it gives CASSFSGTNEQFF.

The chain carries TRBV5-1 and TRBJ2-3; TRBD2 matches 10 bases. The CDR3 consists of 15 residues. Per germline, CDR1 SGHRS and CDR2 YFSETQ. The trim removed 3 bases at V and 4 bases at J, leaving 5 bases unmatched. CDR3 coding DNA: TGCGCCAGCAGCTCCGAGAGCGGGAGGGCAGATACGCAGTATTTT. Translating gives CASSSESGRADTQYF.

This clonotype was picked up many times. The chain links TRBV7-2 to TRBJ2-1, with TRBD2 identical over 8 bases. The CDR3 spans 15 residues. Germline loops: CDR1 SGHTA, CDR2 FQGNSA. V trimming: 2 bases; J trimming: 6 bases; junction bases outside the gene matches: 6. In DNA, the CDR3 is TGTGCCAGCAGCTTATCCAGGACTAGCAGCAATGAGCAGTTCTTC. Protein: CASSLSRTSSNEQFF. Looking up the rest from reference TRBV7-2 and TRBJ2-1 gives the full variable domain: GAGVSQSPSNKVTEKGKDVELRCDPISGHTALYWYRQSLGQGLEFLIYFQGNSAPDKSGLPSDRFSAERTGGSVSTLTIQRTQQEDSAVYLCASSLSRTSSNEQFFGPGTRLTVL.

This clonotype occurred many times. This chain uses TRBV7-2 with TRBJ2-5; possible D gene TRBD1, 6 bases. Germline CDR1 reads SGHTA; CDR2 reads FQGNSA. V lost 5 bases and J lost 2, with 15 bases in between. The CDR3 spans 15 residues. DNA for the CDR3: TGTGCCAGCAGCCCGGGAACAGGGACACAAGAGACCCAGTACTTC. Encoded protein: CASSPGTGTQETQYF. The complete variable domain, with remaining parts taken from reference TRBV7-2 and TRBJ2-5, reads GAGVSQSPSNKVTEKGKDVELRCDPISGHTALYWYRQSLGQGLEFLIYFQGNSAPDKSGLPSDRFSAERTGGSVSTLTIQRTQQEDSAVYLCASSPGTGTQETQYFGPGTRLLVL.

The rearrangement uses TRBV11-2 and TRBJ1-2; a possible D gene is TRBD1 (6 bases). V was trimmed by 2 bases and J by 6 bases, leaving 13 bases between them. From germline, CDR1 is SGHAT and CDR2 FQNNGV. The CDR3 sequence is 14 residues long. This CDR3 is CASSLHYGGDGYTF. In DNA form, the CDR3 reads TGTGCCAGCAGCTTACACTACGGGGGCGATGGCTACACCTTC.